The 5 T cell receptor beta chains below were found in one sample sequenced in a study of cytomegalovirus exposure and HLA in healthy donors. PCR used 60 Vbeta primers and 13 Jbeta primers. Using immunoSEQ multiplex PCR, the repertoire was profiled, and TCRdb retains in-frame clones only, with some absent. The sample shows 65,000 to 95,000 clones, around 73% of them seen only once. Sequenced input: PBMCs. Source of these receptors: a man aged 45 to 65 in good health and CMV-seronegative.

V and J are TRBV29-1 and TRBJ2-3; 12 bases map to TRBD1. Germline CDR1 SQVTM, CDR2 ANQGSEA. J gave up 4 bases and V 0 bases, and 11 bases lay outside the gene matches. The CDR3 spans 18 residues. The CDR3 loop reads CSVEDRGQGAFGADTQYF. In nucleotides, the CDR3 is TGCAGCGTTGAAGACCGGGGACAGGGGGCTTTTGGGGCAGATACGCAGTATTTT.

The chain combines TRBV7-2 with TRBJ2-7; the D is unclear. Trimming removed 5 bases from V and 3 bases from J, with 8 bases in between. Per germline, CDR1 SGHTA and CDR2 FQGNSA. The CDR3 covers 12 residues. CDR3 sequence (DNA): TGTGCCAGCAGCGTAGACTTCTACGAGCAGTACTTC. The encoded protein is CASSVDFYEQYF.

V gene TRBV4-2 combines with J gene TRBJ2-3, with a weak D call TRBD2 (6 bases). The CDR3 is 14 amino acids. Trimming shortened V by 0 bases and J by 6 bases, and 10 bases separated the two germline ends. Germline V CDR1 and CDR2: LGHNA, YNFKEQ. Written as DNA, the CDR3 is TGTGCCAGCAGCCAAGAGGGGGGTCCCGATACGCAGTATTTT. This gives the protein CASSQEGGPDTQYF.

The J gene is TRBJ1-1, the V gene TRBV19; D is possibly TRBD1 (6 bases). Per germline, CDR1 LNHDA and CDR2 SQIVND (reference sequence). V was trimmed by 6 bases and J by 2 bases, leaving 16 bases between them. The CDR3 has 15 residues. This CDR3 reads CASRQGRARNTEAFF. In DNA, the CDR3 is TGTGCCAGTAGACAGGGTAGGGCGAGAAACACTGAAGCTTTCTTT. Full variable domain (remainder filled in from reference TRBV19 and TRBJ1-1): DGGITQSPKYLFRKEGQNVTLSCEQNLNHDAMYWYRQDPGQGLRLIYYSQIVNDFQKGDIAEGYSVSREKKESFPLTVTSAQKNPTAFYLCASRQGRARNTEAFFGQGTRLTVV.

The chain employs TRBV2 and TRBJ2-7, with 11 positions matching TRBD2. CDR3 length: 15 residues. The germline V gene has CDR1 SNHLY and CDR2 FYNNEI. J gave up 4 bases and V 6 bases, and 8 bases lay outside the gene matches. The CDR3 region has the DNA TGTGCCAGCAGGACCTCTAGCGGGGGGAAATACGAGCAGTACTTC. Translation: CASRTSSGGKYEQYF.